The rows below give T cell receptor beta chains drawn from one sample of a study of beta chain features in type 1 diabetes. Some clones are missing from TCRdb's copy, which holds only in-frame ones; the method was immunoSEQ multiplex PCR. The sample yields 300,000 to 350,000 clones, about 13% seen once. The sequenced sample was naive CD4+ T cells from blood. The receptors derive from a woman younger than 35 with type 1 diabetes. Each CDR3 is given with its conserved first and last residue. Fields, in order: J gene, clone size, D gene, CDR3 length, V gene, CDR3 DNA, CDR3 protein. The D gene is left open where the match is weak. A row's size may be missing; if present it is once, few, many or a size class.

TRBJ2-2 | many | - | 14 | TRBV4-3 | TGCGCCAGCAGCCGGGACTCGAACACCGGGGAGCTGTTTTTT | CASSRDSNTGELFF
TRBJ2-1 | few | TRBD2 | 16 | TRBV5-1 | TGCGCCAGCAGCCGGGGACTAGCGGGAGGGGACAATGAGCAGTTCTTC | CASSRGLAGGDNEQFF
TRBJ2-3 | - | TRBD2 | 20 | TRBV30 | TGTGCCTGGAGTCGAACGCGGACTAGCGGGCTCCGGGGACCACCGAATACGCAGTATTTT | CAWSRTRTSGLRGPPNTQYF
TRBJ2-5 | few | TRBD1 | 17 | TRBV7-2 | TGTGCCAGCAGCTTGGACAGGGGGCGCGTCTTTCCCGAGACCCAGTACTTC | CASSLDRGRVFPETQYF
TRBJ2-7 | - | - | 12 | TRBV28 | TGTGCCAGCAGCTTGACTGCCCGGGGGCAGTACTTC | CASSLTARGQYF
TRBJ2-5 | few | - | 11 | TRBV19 | TGTGCCAGTAGCGGGAGAGAGACCCAGTACTTC | CASSGRETQYF
TRBJ1-1 | - | - | 14 | TRBV21-1 | TGTGCCAGCAGCATTAGGGGTAGGAACACTGAAGCTTTCTTT | CASSIRGRNTEAFF
TRBJ2-7 | few | TRBD2 | 13 | TRBV28 | TGTGCCAGCAGTTTATCGGGGACTAGGGAGCAGTACTTC | CASSLSGTREQYF
TRBJ2-1 | few | TRBD2 | 16 | TRBV7-9 | TGTGCCAGCAGCCTTCCCGGGACTAGCGGGATCAATGAGCAGTTCTTC | CASSLPGTSGINEQFF
TRBJ2-3 | - | - | 15 | TRBV6-6 | TGTGCCAGCAGAGAACGGACAGTTAGCACAGATACGCAGTATTTT | CASRERTVSTDTQYF
TRBJ2-1 | few | TRBD1 | 17 | TRBV25-1 | TGTGCCAGCAGCGATAGGGGGCAGTTGACCTCCTACAATGAGCAGTTCTTC | CASSDRGQLTSYNEQFF
TRBJ1-1 | - | - | 11 | TRBV30 | TGTGCCTGGGACATGAACACTGAAGCTTTCTTT | CAWDMNTEAFF
TRBJ2-1 | - | TRBD1 | 14 | TRBV4-1 | TGCGCCAGCAGCCTTCCCGACAGGGCGAATGAGCAGTTCTTC | CASSLPDRANEQFF
TRBJ1-3 | - | - | 17 | TRBV4-1 | TGCGCCAGCAGCCAAGTAATCCAGCGGAGCTCTGGAAACACCATATATTTT | CASSQVIQRSSGNTIYF
TRBJ2-2 | few | TRBD2 | 15 | TRBV29-1 | TGCAGCGTTGAGACTAGCGGGAGGGTCTCCGGGGAGCTGTTTTTT | CSVETSGRVSGELFF
TRBJ2-7 | - | - | 11 | TRBV7-9 | TGTGCCAGCAGCCCCTACCACGAGCAGTACTTC | CASSPYHEQYF
TRBJ2-1 | - | TRBD2 | 19 | TRBV11-2 | TGTGCCAGCAGCTCAGACGGACTAGCGGGAGTTCGTTCCTACAATGAGCAGTTCTTC | CASSSDGLAGVRSYNEQFF
TRBJ1-1 | few | - | 11 | TRBV30 | TGTGCCTGGAGTGCCTCAGAAACCATTATTTTT | CAWSASETIIF
TRBJ2-1 | - | - | 13 | TRBV18 | TGTGCCAGCTCACCACCCACCTACAATGAGCAGTTCTTC | CASSPPTYNEQFF
TRBJ2-2 | - | - | 16 | TRBV2 | TGTGCCAGCCTCGATGGAGTGGGAGTGGTCACCGGGGAGCTGTTTTTT | CASLDGVGVVTGELFF
TRBJ1-1 | - | - | 13 | TRBV5-1 | TGCGCCAGCAGCGCCGGGGTGAACACTGAAGCTTTCTTT | CASSAGVNTEAFF
TRBJ2-3 | - | - | 16 | TRBV4-2 | TGTGCCAGCAGCCAAAATTTGGCTTCTAGCACAGATACGCAGTATTTT | CASSQNLASSTDTQYF
TRBJ2-5 | - | TRBD1 | 16 | TRBV19 | TGTGCCAGTAGTATCCGGGACAGGGGGGCGTCAGAGACCCAGTACTTC | CASSIRDRGASETQYF
TRBJ2-4 | - | - | 17 | TRBV4-3 | TGCGCCAGCAGCCAAGAAGGGAGGGGGGTAGCCAAAAACATTCAGTACTTC | CASSQEGRGVAKNIQYF
TRBJ1-3 | - | - | 14 | TRBV11-2 | TGTGCCAGCAGGTTGGGGGCCTCTGGAAACACCATATATTTT | CASRLGASGNTIYF